This T cell receptor beta chain is drawn from a study of blood T cell repertoires in COVID-19. Looking at the study overall: Some COVID-19 samples were acute and others convalescent; all came from the United States, Italy and Spain. Nucleic acid was either cDNA or gDNA, and it came from T cells, B-cell-depleted T cells, or PBMCs.

As originally analysed: It was from reference gene primer amplification that nucleated cell counts were estimated. The repertoire was sequenced with immunoSEQ multiplex PCR; TCRdb's copy has only in-frame clones and lacks some. Clonal size and the V and J genes are those of that table, whereas D and trimming came from the DNA. Of 390,000 or so clones in the sample, roughly 89% were seen once. V shed 4 bases and J 8 bases; nucleotides not matched to a gene: 5. Germline V gene lookup returns CDR1 ENHRY and CDR2 SYGVKD. The CDR3 sequence is 14 residues long. The sequencing input was peripheral blood. The gene calls are TRBV10-3 and TRBJ2-2; 9 bases fit TRBD1. The receptor comes from a woman aged 25 to 45 with active or convalescent COVID-19. The CDR3 loop is CAISATGGLGELFF. In DNA form, the CDR3 reads TGTGCCATCAGTGCCACAGGGGGCCTGGGGGAGCTGTTTTTT.